The source of this T cell receptor (beta chain) is a study of blood T cell repertoires in COVID-19. Study-level background: Spain, Italy and the United States supplied samples that represented acute and convalescent COVID-19. T cells, B-cell-depleted T cells, or PBMCs provided the cDNA or gDNA that served as material.

How the authors handled the data: Amplification of reference gene primers was used by the study to estimate nucleated cell counts. Measured with immunoSEQ multiplex PCR; TCRdb has only the in-frame clones, and not every one. The V and J calls and clone size come from that table; D and trimming were worked out from the DNA. Of about 150,000 clones listed, about 90% are singletons. There are 13 residues in the CDR3. Trimming stripped 4 bases from V and 2 bases from J, with 11 bases between. Germline V gene data show CDR1 as SQVTM and CDR2 as ANQGSEA. The sequence derives from a man aged 50 or older with acute or convalescent COVID-19. The chain joins TRBV29-1 to TRBJ1-1; D may be TRBD1 (5 bases). The sample consisted of peripheral blood. CDR3 coding DNA: TGCAGCGTTGGAACAGGACTAAACACTGAAGCTTTCTTT. It encodes CSVGTGLNTEAFF.